This T cell receptor beta chain was sequenced in a study of early stage breast cancer tumors. The V gene lost 6 bases and the J gene lost 2 bases, with 13 bases spanning the gap. Germline V gives CDR1 MNHEY, CDR2 SVGAGI. The CDR3 contains 14 residues. Here immunoSEQ multiplex PCR was the method, and the copy in TCRdb shows in-frame clones only, minus some. The repertoire holds about 21,000 clones, about 70% seen once, with 28% in the top ten. The specimen sequenced was blood. The V call is TRBV6-5, the J call TRBJ1-2; D might be TRBD1 (5 bases). This TCR was recovered from a person in their sixties with breast cancer. The chain's CDR3 is CASRSSPGNYGYTF. Written as DNA, the CDR3 is TGTGCCAGCAGGAGCTCCCCAGGGAACTATGGCTACACCTTC.